The text below deals with one T cell receptor (beta chain). From germline, CDR1 is KGHSH and CDR2 LQKENI. V was clipped by 2 bases and J by 8 bases, with 15 bases between them. The length of the CDR3 is 14 residues. These data belong to a study of blood T cell repertoires in COVID-19. TCRdb's copy holds only in-frame clones and misses some; the assay was immunoSEQ multiplex PCR. This table holds more than 400,000 clones, around 90% found once. Ages ranged from roughly 18 to 100 years, with residence in 24 US areas. V usage is TRBV18 and J usage is TRBJ1-2, with D unclear. The clonotype comes from a man aged 18 to 29 who had recovered from COVID-19. The source material was PBMCs or T cells enriched from blood (not recorded which). This chain's CDR3 is CASSPSRELWGYTF. DNA of the CDR3: TGTGCCAGCTCACCATCCCGGGAACTATGGGGCTACACCTTC.